This T cell receptor (beta chain) was captured in a study of spatial heterogeneity in lung cancer. Study observations and caveats: Intratumoral expanded alpha and beta TCR counts were found to track tumor mutation counts.

Time point in this sample: sample taken at primary tumor resection. Samples were obtained from approximately 72 donors, all untreated early-stage non-small cell lung cancer patients. TCRdb reanalysed the 5' RACE reads using MiXCR and keeps one entry per CDR3 protein. This table holds several thousand distinct CDR3 sequences, 17% found once. Trimming cost V 0 bases and J 7 bases, with 9 bases left between them. CDR1 and CDR2 from the germline V gene are LNHNV and YYDKDF (reference sequence). This CDR3 region has 13 residues. By sample share, this clonotype is medium-sized. Its antigen remains unknown. The library was designed around alpha chains, so this beta chain is a stray read whose abundance carries little weight.

Sequencing was performed on lung tumor tissue, taken at surgery. The chain carries TRBV15 and TRBJ1-2; tentative D call: TRBD1 (5 bases). The sequence derives from a male donor with early-stage non-small cell lung cancer. The CDR3 coding sequence is TGTGCCACCAGCAGAGACAGGGCCGGTGGCTACACCTTC. It specifies CATSRDRAGGYTF.